This T cell receptor beta chain is from a study of cytomegalovirus exposure and HLA in healthy donors. PCR employed 60 Vbeta and 13 Jbeta primers. The assay was immunoSEQ multiplex PCR, and TCRdb's table has in-frame clones only and misses some. Of roughly 190,000 clones listed, 79% are singletons. On this clone: What it binds is unknown.

V shed 3 bases and J shed 4 bases, with 9 bases lying between them. This CDR3 has 14 residues. Germline values: CDR1 SGHAT, CDR2 FQNNGV. Study findings and constraints: The productive fraction for most TCR beta V segments was about 87% or about 30% in an earlier analysis. It was taken for granted in presence/absence analyses that sequencing depth across donors was roughly uniform.

Sequencing input: PBMCs. The rearrangement uses TRBV11-2 and TRBJ2-2; TRBD2 might be the D (5 bases). This TCR derives from a girl aged 5-17 years in good health and CMV-seropositive. This CDR3 reads CASSFGVGTGELFF. The CDR3 coding sequence is TGTGCCAGCAGCTTCGGGGTTGGCACCGGGGAGCTGTTTTTT.